A single sample gave rise to the 10 T cell receptor beta chains below, sequenced in a study of blood T cell repertoires in COVID-19. Data came from immunoSEQ multiplex PCR; TCRdb stores just in-frame clones and leaves some out. Of approximately 150,000 clones listed, roughly 80% were seen once; the top ten hold approximately 4.6%. Sequences were obtained from peripheral blood. The receptors originated from a human donor in a cohort sampled during active COVID-19.

DNA for the CDR3: TGTGCCAGCAGCTTAGGCGGACAGGGACGAGAAAAACTGTTTTTT. Encoded protein: CASSLGGQGREKLFF. This chain uses TRBV11-1 with TRBJ1-4, with 8 bases identical to TRBD1. Germline V gives CDR1 SGHAT, CDR2 FQDESV (reference sequence). Losses at the gene ends were 1 base for V and 8 bases for J; bases not matched to a gene: 6. The CDR3 length is 15 residues.

The V and J genes are TRBV7-8 and TRBJ1-1; D may be TRBD1 (5 bases). Germline V lookup: CDR1 SGHVS, CDR2 FQNEAQ. There are 14 residues in the CDR3. V was trimmed by 3 bases and J by 4 bases, leaving 12 bases between them. Written as DNA, the CDR3 is TGTGCCAGCAGCTTTCGGGGGGGAGGCACTGAAGCTTTCTTT. Encoded protein: CASSFRGGGTEAFF.

There are a few counts of this clone. The chain links TRBV5-4 to TRBJ2-2, with 8 positions matching TRBD1. CDR3 size: 16 residues. V was pared by 4 bases and J by 1 base, with 6 bases of the junction left unmatched. Germline V gene lookup returns CDR1 SGHNT and CDR2 YYREEE (reference sequence). The CDR3: CASSIRTGLNTGELFF. The CDR3 DNA sequence: TGTGCCAGCAGCATCCGGACAGGGTTGAACACCGGGGAGCTGTTTTTT.

J is TRBJ1-3 and V is TRBV28; 7 bases line up with TRBD1. This CDR3 has 14 amino acids. Germline values: CDR1 MDHEN, CDR2 SYDVKM. J lost 5 bases, V lost 5 bases, and 6 bases had no gene match. In nucleotides, the CDR3 is TGTGCCAGCAGTCCGGGACAGCCTCGAAACACCATATATTTT. It encodes CASSPGQPRNTIYF.

Only a few counts were recorded for this clone. The chain carries TRBV28 and TRBJ1-5; the match to TRBD1 covers 9 bases. CDR3 length equals 14 residues. Germline V gene data show CDR1 as MDHEN and CDR2 as SYDVKM. Losses at the gene ends were 8 bases for V and 3 bases for J; bases not matched to a gene: 5. CDR3 loop: CASVRDRVNQPQHF. DNA of the CDR3: TGTGCCAGCGTCCGGGACAGGGTCAATCAGCCCCAGCATTTT.

The V and J genes are TRBV5-1 and TRBJ2-7; 11 bases agree with TRBD2. Germline V gene sequence: CDR1 SGHRS, CDR2 YFSETQ. This CDR3 is built from 17 residues. Unmatched junction bases numbered 9, after V lost 1 base and J lost 3 bases. The CDR3 reads CASSLLASGGRNYEQYF. Here the CDR3 DNA reads TGCGCCAGCAGCTTGCTGGCTAGCGGGGGGCGGAACTACGAGCAGTACTTC.

The chain carries TRBV6-5 and TRBJ2-2; no definite D call. CDR3 length: 16 amino acids. The germline V and J ends were trimmed by 8 bases and 3 bases, with 19 bases remaining between them. Germline assignment: CDR1 MNHEY and CDR2 SVGAGI. Here the CDR3 reads CASRLSGGVDTGELFF. The CDR3 coding sequence is TGTGCCAGCCGTTTAAGTGGTGGTGTAGACACCGGGGAGCTGTTTTTT.

The V and J genes are TRBV20-1 and TRBJ2-3; 11 bases are a match to TRBD2. The trim removed 3 bases at V and 5 bases at J, leaving 7 bases unmatched. There are 15 residues in the CDR3. CDR1 is DFQATT and CDR2 is SNEGSKA in the germline V gene (reference sequence). The CDR3 region is CSASETSGRQDTQYF. CDR3 in DNA: TGCAGTGCTAGTGAAACTAGCGGGAGACAAGATACGCAGTATTTT.

This chain connects TRBV7-9 to TRBJ2-7, with D perhaps TRBD1 (6 bases). Germline V gene lookup returns CDR1 SEHNR and CDR2 FQNEAQ (reference sequence). The V and J ends lost 6 bases and 2 bases respectively, with 17 bases between them. The CDR3 contains 15 residues. CDR3 bases: TGTGCCAGCAGTTTCACACAGGGCAAGACCTACGAGCAGTACTTC. Translating gives CASSFTQGKTYEQYF.

This clone appeared a single time. V is TRBV3-1 (or the pseudogene TRBV3-2) and J is TRBJ1-1; D is undetermined. CDR3 length equals 12 residues. The V end was cut by 5 bases, the J end by 7 bases, with 11 bases between. Germline V CDR1 and CDR2: LGHDT, YNNKEL (reference sequence). The CDR3 loop reads CASSTVRGEAFF. The CDR3, as DNA: TGTGCCAGCAGCACAGTCCGTGGTGAAGCTTTCTTT.